The TCR beta chain under discussion was sequenced for a study of identical twins. Study findings and constraints: High-abundance cord blood beta clonotypes had fewer insertions; memory repertoires showed none.

TCRdb reprocessed the 5' RACE reads with MiXCR, giving one entry per CDR3 protein. The sample carries 650,000 to 750,000 distinct CDR3 sequences, 20% to 25% recorded once. On this clonotype: Its antigen remains unidentified.

The sample was also reused in another study, on T cells expressing NK-cell markers. That investigation notes: Within several experiments, an anti-gamma-delta TCR antibody kept the sorting limited to alpha-beta TCR T cells. There were a handful of donors in whom these clonotypes also led the CD3+CD56-NKG2C+ fraction.

This clonotype originated in a woman between 18 and 30 years old in good health. Sequencing was done on a sample of PBMCs.

DNA of the CDR3: TGTGCCATCAGTGAGTCGACACGTCATAGGTCGGGAGCTTTCTTT. Translation: CAISESTRHRSGAFF. This sequence joins TRBV10-3 and TRBJ1-1, with D unclear. Germline V gives CDR1 ENHRY, CDR2 SYGVKD. Trimming removed 0 bases at V and 10 bases at J, with 18 bases between. The CDR3 contains 15 residues.